This TCR beta chain was recovered during a study of T cells in Graves' hyperthyroidism and ophthalmopathy. Across the study: Peripheral blood was drawn at first diagnosis, prior to all treatment.

The hyperthyroidism was newly diagnosed and had lasted under 2 months; the patients were aged 18 to 65. Study-level findings and limits: It was a median approximately 6 months before onset that the model predicted ophthalmopathy. Through a model of 13 V-J features, ophthalmopathy was separated from stable hyperthyroidism.

In the case of this clonotype: Its antigen is not identified.

The CDR3 extends over 16 amino acids. J gave up 3 bases and V 5 bases, and 12 bases lay outside the gene matches. From germline, CDR1 is MNHEY and CDR2 SVGAGI. The source material, RNA transcripts, was used to amplify TCR beta CDR3 regions. Using the HTBI primer set, a first-round RT-PCR was run on the TCR CDR3. In TCRdb, the multiplex PCR reads were re-called with MiXCR into one record per CDR3 protein. The repertoire holds 700,000 to 850,000 distinct CDR3 sequences, with roughly a third as singletons. This TCR was sampled from a woman aged 40 to 50 with Graves' hyperthyroidism. The gene calls are TRBV6-5 and TRBJ2-7; TRBD2 matches 8 bases. The specimen sequenced was blood. The CDR3 loop reads CASSHPPTGGIYEQYF. The CDR3 DNA reads as TGTGCCAGCAGTCACCCCCCAACGGGGGGGATCTACGAGCAGTACTTC.